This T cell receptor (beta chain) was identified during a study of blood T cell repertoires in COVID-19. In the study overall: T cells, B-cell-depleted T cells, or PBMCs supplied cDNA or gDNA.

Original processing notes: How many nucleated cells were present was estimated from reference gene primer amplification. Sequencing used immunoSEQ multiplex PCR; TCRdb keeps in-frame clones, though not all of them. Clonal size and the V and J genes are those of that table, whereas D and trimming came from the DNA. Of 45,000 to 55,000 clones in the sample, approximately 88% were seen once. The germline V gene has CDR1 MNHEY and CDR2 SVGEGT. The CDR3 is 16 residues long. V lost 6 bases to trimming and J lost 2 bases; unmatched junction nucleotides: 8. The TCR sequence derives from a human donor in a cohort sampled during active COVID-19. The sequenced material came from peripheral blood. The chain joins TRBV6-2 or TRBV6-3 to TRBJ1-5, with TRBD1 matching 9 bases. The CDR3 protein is CASSQDRGYGNQPQHF. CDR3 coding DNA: TGTGCCAGCAGCCAGGACAGGGGCTATGGCAATCAGCCCCAGCATTTT.